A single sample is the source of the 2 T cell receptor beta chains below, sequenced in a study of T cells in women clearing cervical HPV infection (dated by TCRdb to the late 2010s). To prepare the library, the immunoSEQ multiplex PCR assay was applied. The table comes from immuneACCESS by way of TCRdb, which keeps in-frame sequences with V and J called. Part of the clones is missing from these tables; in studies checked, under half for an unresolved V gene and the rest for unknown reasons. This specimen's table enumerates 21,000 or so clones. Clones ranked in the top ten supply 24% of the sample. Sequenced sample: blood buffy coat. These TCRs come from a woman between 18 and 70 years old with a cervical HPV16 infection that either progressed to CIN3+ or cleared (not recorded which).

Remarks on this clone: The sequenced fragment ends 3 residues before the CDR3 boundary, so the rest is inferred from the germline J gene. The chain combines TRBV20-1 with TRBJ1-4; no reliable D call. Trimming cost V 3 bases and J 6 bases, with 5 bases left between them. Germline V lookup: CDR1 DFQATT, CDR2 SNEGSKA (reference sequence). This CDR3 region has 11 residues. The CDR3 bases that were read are TGCAGTGCTAGTAGGGATGAAAAA. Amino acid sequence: CSASRDEK. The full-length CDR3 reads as CSASRDEKLFF.

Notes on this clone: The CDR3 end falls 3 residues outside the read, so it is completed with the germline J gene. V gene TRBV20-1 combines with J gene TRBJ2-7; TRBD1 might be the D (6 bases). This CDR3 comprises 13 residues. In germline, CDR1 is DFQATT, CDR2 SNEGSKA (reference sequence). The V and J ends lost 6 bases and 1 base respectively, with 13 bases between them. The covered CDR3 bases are TGCAGTGCGAAAGGACAGAATTCCTACGAG. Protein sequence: CSAKGQNSYE. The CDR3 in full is CSAKGQNSYEQYF.